The T cell receptor (beta chain) described here comes from a study of identical twins (dated by TCRdb to the mid-2010s). Broadly, across the study: To test whether fetal clonotypes persist, the study used deep sequencing on TCR alpha and beta repertoires from monozygotic twins, unrelated adults of various ages, and cord blood. To rule out contamination, the twin experiments were replicated at different times with different library preparation protocols. The investigation overall reported the following: Because the same donors could not be followed over many years, conclusions were based on cross-sectional statistical analysis. Fewer insertions were carried by abundant cord blood beta clonotypes, a similar but weaker trend appeared in young adult naive repertoires, and no such trend appeared in memory repertoires. A weaker excess of twin sharing was found in beta out-of-frame sequences because the signal-to-noise ratio was lowered by fewer shared sequences. Out-of-frame TCR alpha sharing in monozygotic twins was systematically underestimated by recombination models, whereas sharing between unrelated individuals was in agreement with the recombination models. Compared with coincidental sharing between unrelated individuals, an excess of low generation-probability sequences was observed among out-of-frame TCR alpha sequences shared between twins. Zero-insertion analyses could be partly confounded by invariant T cells such as MAIT and iNKT, though diverse VJ usage argued against such confounding for most clonotypes.

As encoded in the germline V gene (reference sequence), CDR1 is LNHDA while CDR2 is SQIVND. The junction carries 10 bases between V and J, which are trimmed by 3 bases and 4 bases respectively. The CDR3 measures 14 amino acids from cysteine to phenylalanine. The sequence is cut down to CDR3 DNA, 42 bases in frame from base 1. Libraries came from 5' RACE. Sequencing was carried out with an Illumina HiSeq 2000. A universal primer binding site was added through template switching, and the final cDNA carried a unique molecular identifier so that TCR cDNA molecules could be counted accurately. First-strand cDNA for TCR alpha and beta chains was synthesized from specific primers in the conserved constant-segment region. To control for contamination, every cDNA library carried two barcodes: a SMART-Mk sample barcode plus Illumina barcodes. TruSeq adapter sequences, together with Illumina sample barcodes, were added in two successive PCR steps. The TCR alpha and beta cDNA libraries were sequenced on the Illumina HiSeq platform using custom primers. The authors' analysis ran thus. MiGEC was used to process raw reads and extract unique molecular identifiers, and MiXCR was used to find CDR3 positions. For each individual, recombination models were inferred using an EM algorithm with the repgenHMM and IGoR tools. The tcR package in R was used for shared clonotype analysis, with sharing normalized by the product of cloneset sizes. To study raw recombination without the effects of thymic and clonal selection, out-of-frame nonproductive sequences were analyzed. TCRdb applied fastp at Q25 and MiXCR to the public reads, then kept only in-frame beta chains. Each CDR3 protein gets just one entry, which takes the most common genes and DNA from the rows behind it. Here the V and J calls rest on TCRdb's processing, not on the authors' analysis. This sample lists hundreds of thousands of distinct CDR3 sequences; roughly 18% were detected once. The top ten clones comprise roughly 13% of the sample.

This clonotype has a handful of counts. Its antigen is unknown. No base quality information exists; no much larger clone differs at one position. Every donor in the study was a healthy Caucasian. Three pairs of female monozygotic twins, all aged roughly 18 to 29 years, were included in the twin cohort. Peripheral blood mononuclear cells were used as the source from which RNA for TCR libraries was isolated. This sample also appeared in a second study, on T cells expressing NK-cell markers. Drawing on the second study: Seven to nine donors provided sorted CD3+CD56+NKG2C+, CD3+CD56+NKG2C- and CD3+CD56-NKG2C+ T-cell subsets, whose TCR beta-chain repertoires were profiled. Among the eight sequenced donors, seven were HCMV-seropositive and one was HCMV-seronegative. In several experiments an anti-gammadeltaTCR antibody was added to restrict sorting to alphabetaTCR-expressing T cells. For five or six donors, the dominant CD3+CD56+NKG2C+ clonotypes were among the top 10 CD8+ clonotypes and accounted for roughly 1.0-7.5% of CD8+ T cells. Those dominant clonotypes were again the most abundant among CD3+CD56-NKG2C+ cells in a few donors, at about 25-60.1%. Whether the expanded NKG2C-expressing T cell clones were specific for HCMV antigens remained unclear. Randomly selected healthy volunteers, three men and five women, were used as the eight sequenced donors. A commercial ELISA kit detecting HCMV-specific IgG in serum was used to determine HCMV serostatus. Bulk peripheral blood T-cell repertoires were additionally sequenced from unsorted PBMC for six donors. MIGEC handled demultiplexing of the reads and grouping by UMI, while MiTCR was used to assemble and quantify clonotypes. To exclude erroneous sequences, only TCR cDNA sequences supported by at least two reads were retained. Downstream repertoire analysis used the tcR package, and clonotypes were matched across fractions by CDR3 nucleotide sequence plus V segment. VDJmatch was used to annotate antigen specificity against VDJdb, with one amino acid substitution in CDR3 allowed.

Material: PBMCs. The sequence came from a woman aged 18-29 years in good health. The rearranged segments are TRBV19 and TRBJ1-3; too little of a D gene remains to name it. Here the CDR3 is given as CASSIAGYGNTIYF. The DNA sequence follows: TGTGCCAGTAGTATTGCGGGGTACGGAAACACCATATATTTT.